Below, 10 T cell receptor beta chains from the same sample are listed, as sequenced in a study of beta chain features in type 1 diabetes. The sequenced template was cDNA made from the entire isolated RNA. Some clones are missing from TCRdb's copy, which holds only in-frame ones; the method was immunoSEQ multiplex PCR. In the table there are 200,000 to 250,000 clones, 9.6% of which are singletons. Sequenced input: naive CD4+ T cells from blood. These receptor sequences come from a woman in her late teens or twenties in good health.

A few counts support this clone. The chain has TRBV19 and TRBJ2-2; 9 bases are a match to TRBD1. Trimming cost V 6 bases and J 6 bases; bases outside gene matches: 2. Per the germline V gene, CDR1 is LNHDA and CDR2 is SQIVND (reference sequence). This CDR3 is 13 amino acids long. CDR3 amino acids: CASRDRGSGELFF. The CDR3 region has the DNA TGTGCCAGTAGGGACAGGGGTTCCGGGGAGCTGTTTTTT.

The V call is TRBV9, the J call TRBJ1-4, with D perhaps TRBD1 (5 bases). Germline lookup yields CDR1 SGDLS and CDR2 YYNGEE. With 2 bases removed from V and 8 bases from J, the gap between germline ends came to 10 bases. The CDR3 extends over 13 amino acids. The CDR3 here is CASSVDRGEKLFF. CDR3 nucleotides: TGTGCCAGCAGCGTGGACCGGGGGGAAAAACTGTTTTTT.

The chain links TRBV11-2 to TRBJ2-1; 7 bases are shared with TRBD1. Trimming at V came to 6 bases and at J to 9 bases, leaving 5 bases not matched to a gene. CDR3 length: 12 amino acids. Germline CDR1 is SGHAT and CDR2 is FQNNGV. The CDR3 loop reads CASSRQGLEQFF. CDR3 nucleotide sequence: TGTGCCAGCAGTCGACAGGGTCTTGAGCAGTTCTTC. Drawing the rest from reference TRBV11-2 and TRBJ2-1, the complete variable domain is EAGVAQSPRYKIIEKRQSVAFWCNPISGHATLYWYQQILGQGPKLLIQFQNNGVVDDSQLPKDRFSAERLKGVDSTLKIQPAKLEDSAVYLCASSRQGLEQFFGPGTRLTVL.

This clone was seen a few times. CDR3 residues: CSVTTSGRPDTQYF. The CDR3 DNA sequence: TGCAGCGTCACAACTAGCGGGAGGCCAGATACGCAGTATTTT. The chain employs TRBV29-1 and TRBJ2-3; 12 nucleotides line up with TRBD2. The ends lost 6 bases at V and 4 bases at J; junction bases unmatched: 5. CDR3 length: 14 residues. Germline V CDR1 and CDR2: SQVTM, ANQGSEA.

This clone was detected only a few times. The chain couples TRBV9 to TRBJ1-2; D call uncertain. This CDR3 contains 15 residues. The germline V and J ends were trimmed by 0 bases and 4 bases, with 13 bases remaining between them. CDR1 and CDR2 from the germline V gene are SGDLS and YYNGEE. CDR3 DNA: TGTGCCAGCAGCGTAGGGCCGATCTTTACCTATGGCTACACCTTC. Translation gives CASSVGPIFTYGYTF.

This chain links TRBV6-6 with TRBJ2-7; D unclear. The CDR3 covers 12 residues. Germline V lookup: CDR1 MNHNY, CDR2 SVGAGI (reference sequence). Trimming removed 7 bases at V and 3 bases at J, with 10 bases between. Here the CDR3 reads CASTGVGYEQYF. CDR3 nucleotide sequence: TGTGCCAGCACCGGAGTGGGCTACGAGCAGTACTTC.

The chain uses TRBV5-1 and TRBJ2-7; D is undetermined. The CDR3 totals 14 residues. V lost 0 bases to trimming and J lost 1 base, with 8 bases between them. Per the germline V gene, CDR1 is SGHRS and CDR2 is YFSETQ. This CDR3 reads CASSLAVFSYEQYF. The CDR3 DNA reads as TGCGCCAGCAGCTTGGCCGTCTTTTCCTACGAGCAGTACTTC.

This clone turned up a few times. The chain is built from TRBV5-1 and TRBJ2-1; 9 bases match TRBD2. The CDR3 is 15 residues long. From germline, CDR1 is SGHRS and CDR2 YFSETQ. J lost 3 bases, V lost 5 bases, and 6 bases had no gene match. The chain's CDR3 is CASRSSGDYYNEQFF. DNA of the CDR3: TGCGCCAGCAGATCTAGCGGGGACTACTACAATGAGCAGTTCTTC. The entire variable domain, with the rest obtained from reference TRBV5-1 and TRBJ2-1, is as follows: KAGVTQTPRYLIKTRGQQVTLSCSPISGHRSVSWYQQTPGQGLQFLFEYFSETQRNKGNFPGRFSGRQFSNSRSEMNVSTLELGDSALYLCASRSSGDYYNEQFFGPGTRLTVL.

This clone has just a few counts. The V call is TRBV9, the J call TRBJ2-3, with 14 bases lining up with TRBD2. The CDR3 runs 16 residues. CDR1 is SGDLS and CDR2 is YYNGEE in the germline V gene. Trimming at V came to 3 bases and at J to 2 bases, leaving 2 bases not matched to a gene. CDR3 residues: CASSGGLAGATDTQYF. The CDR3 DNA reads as TGTGCCAGCAGCGGGGGACTAGCGGGAGCCACAGATACGCAGTATTTT.

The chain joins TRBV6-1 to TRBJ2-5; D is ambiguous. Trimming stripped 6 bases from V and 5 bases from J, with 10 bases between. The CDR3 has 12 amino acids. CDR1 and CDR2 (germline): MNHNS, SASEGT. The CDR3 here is CASSILWETQYF. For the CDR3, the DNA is TGTGCCAGCAGCATACTTTGGGAGACCCAGTACTTC.